This TCR beta chain was sequenced in a study of T cell changes during pregnancy in multiple sclerosis. The protocol was immunoSEQ multiplex PCR, while the TCRdb copy is restricted to in-frame clones and leaves out a portion. Of about 31,000 clones in the sample, 80% to 90% were seen once. Germline lookup yields CDR1 WNHNN and CDR2 SYGVQD (reference sequence). Trimming took off 6 bases at V and 2 bases at J, with 17 bases between the two ends. The length of the CDR3 is 16 residues. The rearrangement uses TRBV10-1 and TRBJ2-1, with D maybe TRBD1 (5 bases). The TCR comes from a female donor with multiple sclerosis, enrolled in a pregnancy study. The source was CD8+ T cells from peripheral blood mononuclear cells, collected before pregnancy. Here the CDR3 reads CASSVPGQGTYNEQFF. The CDR3 bases are TGCGCCAGCAGCGTCCCCGGGCAGGGAACCTACAATGAGCAGTTCTTC.